This T cell receptor (beta chain) was sequenced in a study of blood T cell repertoires in COVID-19. Germline lookup yields CDR1 MNHEY and CDR2 SVGAGI. Unmatched junction bases numbered 6, after V lost 6 bases and J lost 6 bases. The CDR3 has 13 amino acids. In the source study's methods: Estimated nucleated cell counts came from reference gene primer amplification. Sequencing was performed with immunoSEQ multiplex PCR; in TCRdb, only in-frame clones are kept and a portion is missing. Clone size and the V and J calls come from that table; the DNA yielded D and trimming. The sample includes roughly 100,000 clones, about nine tenths of them seen just once.

Sequencing was carried out using peripheral blood. The source of this sequence is a man between 18 and 35 years old with acute or convalescent COVID-19. This rearrangement joins TRBV6-5 to TRBJ2-3, with 7 bases that match TRBD2. CDR3 region: CASRPAGDDTQYF. As DNA, the CDR3 is TGTGCCAGCAGACCCGCGGGGGACGATACGCAGTATTTT.